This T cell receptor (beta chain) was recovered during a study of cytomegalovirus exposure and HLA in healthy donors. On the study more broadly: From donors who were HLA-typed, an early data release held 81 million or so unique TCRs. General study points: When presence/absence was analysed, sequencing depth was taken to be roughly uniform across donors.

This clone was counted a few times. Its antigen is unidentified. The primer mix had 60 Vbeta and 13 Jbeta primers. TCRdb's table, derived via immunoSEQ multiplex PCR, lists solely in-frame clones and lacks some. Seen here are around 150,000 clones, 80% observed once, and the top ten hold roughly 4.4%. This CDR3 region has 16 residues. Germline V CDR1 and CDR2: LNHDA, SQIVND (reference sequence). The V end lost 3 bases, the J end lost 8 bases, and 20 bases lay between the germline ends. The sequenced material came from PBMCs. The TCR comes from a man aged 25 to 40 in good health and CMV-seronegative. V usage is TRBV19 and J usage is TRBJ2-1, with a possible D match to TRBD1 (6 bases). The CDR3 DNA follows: TGTGCCAGTAGTATCTCCGGGACACCCCGAGGGCATGAGCAGTTCTTC. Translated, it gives CASSISGTPRGHEQFF.